This entry lists 16 T cell receptor beta chains sequenced from one sample in a study of lung T cells in sarcoidosis with Löfgren's syndrome (dated by TCRdb to 2015 to 2018). Reads for this sample came from an Illumina MiSeq. In TCRdb, the public reads were trimmed at Q25 with fastp and aligned with MiXCR, with productive beta chains retained. Rows are combined by CDR3 protein, so each entry shows the most common genes and DNA. This sample comprises fewer than 80,000 distinct CDR3 sequences, about 20% of them detected only once. Clones ranked in the top ten supply approximately 2.1% of the sample. Sequenced input: CD4+ T cells from PBMCs. Every receptor here comes from a human donor with sarcoidosis (Löfgren's syndrome or another form), or a control subject (not recorded which).

The table lists this clonotype with many counts. The rearrangement joins TRBV6-1 to TRBJ2-5; the D is unclear. V was trimmed by 6 bases and J by 2 bases, leaving 16 bases between them. Germline assignment: CDR1 MNHNS and CDR2 SASEGT. The CDR3 spans 15 residues. The CDR3 nucleotides are TGTGCCAGCAGGGACGGACGCTCTGGTCAAGAGACCCAGTACTTC. Amino acids: CASRDGRSGQETQYF.

This clonotype came up many times. The chain combines TRBV27 with TRBJ2-1, with a weak D call TRBD1 (6 bases). The germline V gene encodes CDR1 MNHEY and CDR2 SMNVEV (reference sequence). V was cut by 10 bases and J by 5 bases, with 21 bases left in between. CDR3 size: 15 residues. CDR3: CATGERAGRDNEQFF. The CDR3 nucleotides are TGTGCCACAGGGGAGAGGGCAGGGCGGGACAATGAGCAGTTCTTC.

This clonotype was observed many times. The rearrangement joins TRBV6-1 to TRBJ2-3, with 8 positions matching TRBD1. There are 18 residues in the CDR3. CDR1 MNHNS and CDR2 SASEGT come from the germline V gene. The V segment lost 5 bases and the J segment 2 bases; nucleotides outside the gene matches: 15. DNA of the CDR3: TGTGCCAGCAGTTATCGATTGCCGGGACAGGCGACCACAGATACGCAGTATTTT. This sequence encodes CASSYRLPGQATTDTQYF.

On this clonotype: A read error may produce the germline difference seen at one junction end. V is TRBV2 and J is TRBJ1-1; the D gene is possibly TRBD1 (5 bases). There are 12 residues in the CDR3. Germline lookup yields CDR1 SNHLY and CDR2 FYNNEI. The chain's CDR3 is CVSSSGARSAFF. The CDR3 DNA reads as TGTGTCAGCAGTTCCGGGGCCCGGAGTGCTTTCTTT.

This clonotype was detected only a few times. The chain uses TRBV3-1 and TRBJ1-2; D not certain. V gave up 4 bases and J gave up 8 bases, with 11 bases separating them. The CDR3 runs to 12 residues. Germline V lookup: CDR1 LGHDT, CDR2 YNNKEL (reference sequence). CDR3 protein: CASSRDKGGYTF. The CDR3 bases are TGTGCCAGCAGCCGAGACAAAGGCGGCTACACCTTC.

This chain uses TRBV11-1 with TRBJ2-1; 8 bases agree with TRBD2. V lost 5 bases, J lost 3 bases, and 12 bases stayed unmatched. This CDR3 comprises 17 residues. Looked up from germline, CDR1 is SGHAT and CDR2 is FQDESV (reference sequence). The CDR3 sequence: CASSGGRGGRDYNEQFF. The CDR3 nucleotides are TGTGCCAGCAGCGGAGGTCGGGGGGGCCGGGACTACAATGAGCAGTTCTTC.

This clonotype was observed a handful of times. The rearrangement joins TRBV2 to TRBJ1-1; TRBD1 agrees at 7 bases. The CDR3 is made up of 15 amino acids. Trimming removed 4 bases from V and 0 bases from J; junction bases left unmatched: 5. Per the germline V gene, CDR1 is SNHLY and CDR2 is FYNNEI. This CDR3 is CASSGDSNMNTEAFF. CDR3 nucleotides: TGTGCCAGCAGTGGGGACAGCAATATGAACACTGAAGCTTTCTTT.

This clonotype qualifies as medium-sized. The chain joins TRBV6-2 or TRBV6-3 to TRBJ2-1; D remains unclear. The ends were cut back, 7 bases at V and 7 bases at J, with 14 bases in the middle. Germline V gene data show CDR1 as MNHEY and CDR2 as SVGEGT. The CDR3 consists of 13 residues. This CDR3 is CASTESGRNEQFF. CDR3 in DNA: TGTGCCAGCACCGAGTCTGGCCGGAATGAGCAGTTCTTC.

This clonotype was found a few times. The gene calls are TRBV4-2 and TRBJ2-1; 8 bases align to TRBD1. V was clipped by 0 bases and J by 7 bases; unmatched bases: 11. This CDR3 contains 17 residues. The germline V gene encodes CDR1 LGHNA and CDR2 YNFKEQ. As DNA, the CDR3 is TGTGCCAGCAGCCAAGACTTCACGACAGGGGTAGGGAATGAGCAGTTCTTC. Translation gives CASSQDFTTGVGNEQFF.

This clonotype was seen many times. This chain uses TRBV2 with TRBJ2-3; D uncertain. The germline V gene encodes CDR1 SNHLY and CDR2 FYNNEI. The ends were cut back, 4 bases at V and 2 bases at J, with 10 bases in the middle. This CDR3 is 14 amino acids long. The CDR3 loop is CASSGSLLTDTQYF. The CDR3 DNA is TGTGCCAGCAGTGGGAGCCTTCTCACAGATACGCAGTATTTT.

This clonotype was seen just once. Because the CDR3 is missing its conserved closing phenylalanine or tryptophan, this is likely a read error. V usage is TRBV7-2 and J usage is TRBJ1-1, with D tentatively TRBD1 (6 bases). The V gene's germline CDR1 is SGHTA and CDR2 FQGNSA. The ends were cut back, 8 bases at V and 0 bases at J, with 13 bases in the middle. This CDR3 has 14 residues. CDR3 residues: CASRQQGLNTEAFS. CDR3 coding DNA: TGTGCCAGCCGTCAACAGGGACTGAACACTGAAGCTTTCTCT.

In this sample, this clonotype turned up a few times. The rearrangement uses TRBV11-3 and TRBJ2-3; D might be TRBD2 (5 bases). Trimming pared 0 bases from V and 5 bases from J, leaving 9 bases between. Germline V gene sequence: CDR1 SGHNT, CDR2 YENEEA. The CDR3 spans 14 residues. For the CDR3, the DNA is TGTGCCAGCAGCTTAGATGGAGGTCAAGATACGCAGTATTTT. It encodes CASSLDGGQDTQYF.

The rearrangement uses TRBV24-1 and TRBJ2-3, with a weak D call TRBD1 (5 bases). The germline V gene encodes CDR1 KGHDR and CDR2 SFDVKD. The length of the CDR3 is 13 residues. V lost 4 bases and J lost 6, with 10 bases in between. The chain's CDR3 is CATSEPRVDTQYF. The CDR3 nucleotides read TGTGCCACCAGTGAGCCCAGGGTGGATACGCAGTATTTT.

This clonotype was seen only a few times. The CDR3 loop reads CASSELSTGTGKNIQYF. The CDR3 nucleotides are TGTGCCAGCAGTGAATTATCGACCGGGACAGGCAAAAACATTCAGTACTTC. The chain uses TRBV25-1 and TRBJ2-4, with 8 bases aligning to TRBD1. CDR1 and CDR2 from the germline V gene are MGHDK and SYGVNS. Losses at the gene ends were 1 base for V and 3 bases for J; bases not matched to a gene: 8. This CDR3 has 17 amino acids.

This clonotype occurred many times. V is TRBV7-2 and J is TRBJ2-3; weak D call: TRBD2 (5 bases). CDR1 and CDR2 (germline): SGHTA, FQGNSA. This CDR3 is built from 15 residues. Trimming pared 4 bases from V and 5 bases from J, leaving 16 bases between. The CDR3, as DNA: TGTGCCAGCAGCTCCCGGACTGCGCGCGGAGATACGCAGTATTTT. Its protein product is CASSSRTARGDTQYF. The full variable domain, in which reference TRBV7-2 and TRBJ2-3 provide the parts outside the CDR3, is GAGVSQSPSNKVTEKGKDVELRCDPISGHTALYWYRQSLGQGLEFLIYFQGNSAPDKSGLPSDRFSAERTGGSVSTLTIQRTQQEDSAVYLCASSSRTARGDTQYFGPGTRLTVL.

This chain links TRBV29-1 with TRBJ1-1; a possible D gene is TRBD1 (5 bases). The CDR3 consists of 12 residues. Germline loops: CDR1 SQVTM, CDR2 ANQGSEA. Trimming shortened V by 8 bases and J by 0 bases, and 10 bases separated the two germline ends. The DNA for the CDR3 is TGCAGCCTGAACAGGCTGAACACTGAAGCTTTCTTT. The encoded protein is CSLNRLNTEAFF.